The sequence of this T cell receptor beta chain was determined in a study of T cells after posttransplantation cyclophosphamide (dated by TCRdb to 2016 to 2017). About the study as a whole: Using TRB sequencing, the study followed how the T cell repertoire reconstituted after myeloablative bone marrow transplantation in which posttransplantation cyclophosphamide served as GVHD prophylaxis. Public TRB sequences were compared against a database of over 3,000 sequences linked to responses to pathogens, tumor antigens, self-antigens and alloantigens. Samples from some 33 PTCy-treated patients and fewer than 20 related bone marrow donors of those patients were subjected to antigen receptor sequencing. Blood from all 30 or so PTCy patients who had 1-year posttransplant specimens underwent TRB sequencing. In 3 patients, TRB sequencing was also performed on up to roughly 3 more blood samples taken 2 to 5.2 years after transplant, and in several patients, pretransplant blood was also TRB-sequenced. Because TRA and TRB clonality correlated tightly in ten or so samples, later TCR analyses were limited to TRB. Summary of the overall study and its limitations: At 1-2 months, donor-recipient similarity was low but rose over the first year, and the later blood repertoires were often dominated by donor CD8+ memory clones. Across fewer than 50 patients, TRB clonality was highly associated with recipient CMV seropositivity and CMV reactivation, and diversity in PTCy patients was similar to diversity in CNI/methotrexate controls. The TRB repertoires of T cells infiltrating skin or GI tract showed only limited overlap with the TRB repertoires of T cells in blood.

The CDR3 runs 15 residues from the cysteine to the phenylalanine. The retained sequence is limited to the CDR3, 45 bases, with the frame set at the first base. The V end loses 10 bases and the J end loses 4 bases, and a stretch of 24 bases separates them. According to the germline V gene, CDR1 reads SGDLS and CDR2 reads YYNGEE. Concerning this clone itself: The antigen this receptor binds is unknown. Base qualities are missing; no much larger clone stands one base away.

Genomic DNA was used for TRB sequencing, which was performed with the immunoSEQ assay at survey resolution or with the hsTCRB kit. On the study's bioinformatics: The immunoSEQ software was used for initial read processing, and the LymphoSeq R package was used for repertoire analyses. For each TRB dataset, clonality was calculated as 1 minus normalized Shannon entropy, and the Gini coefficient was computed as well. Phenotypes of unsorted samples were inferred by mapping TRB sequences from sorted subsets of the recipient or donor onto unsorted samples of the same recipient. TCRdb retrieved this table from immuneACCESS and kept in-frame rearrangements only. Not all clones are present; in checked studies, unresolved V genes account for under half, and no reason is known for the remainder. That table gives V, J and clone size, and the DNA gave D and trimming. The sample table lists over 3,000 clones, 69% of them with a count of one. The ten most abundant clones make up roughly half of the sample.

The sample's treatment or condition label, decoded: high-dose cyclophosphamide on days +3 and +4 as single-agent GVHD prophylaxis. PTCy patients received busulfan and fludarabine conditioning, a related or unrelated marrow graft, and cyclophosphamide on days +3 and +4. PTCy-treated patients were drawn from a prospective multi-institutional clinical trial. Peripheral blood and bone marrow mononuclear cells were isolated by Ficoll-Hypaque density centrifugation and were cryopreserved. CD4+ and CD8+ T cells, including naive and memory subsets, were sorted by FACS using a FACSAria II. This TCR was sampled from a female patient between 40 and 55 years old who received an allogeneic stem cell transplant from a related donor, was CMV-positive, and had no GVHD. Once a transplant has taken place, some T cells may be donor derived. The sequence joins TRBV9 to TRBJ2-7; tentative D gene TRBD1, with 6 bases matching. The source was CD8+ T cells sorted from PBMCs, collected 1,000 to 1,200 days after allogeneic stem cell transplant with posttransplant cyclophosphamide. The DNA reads TGTGCCGGTATTTTCAGGCAGGGGACGGCATACGAGCAGTACTTC. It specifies CAGIFRQGTAYEQYF.